These T cell receptor beta chains were read from a single sample in a study of shared clonotypes between healthy human individuals. TCRdb's table, derived via immunoSEQ multiplex PCR, lists solely in-frame clones and lacks some. The sample yields some 2,500,000 clones, 85% to 95% seen once. Specimen: naive CD4+ T cells from PBMCs. These receptors were obtained from a man younger than 30 in good health. Some clones in this sample may be carry-over from other donors' samples. Both conserved end residues are part of each CDR3. The order of the fields is D gene, J gene, clone size, V gene, CDR3 protein, CDR3 DNA. D genes are given only for firm matches. Clone size is stated in some rows and not others, as once, few, many or a class when expanded.

>-|TRBJ1-4|once|TRBV7-9
CASSLVQNEKLFF
TGTGCCAGCAGCTTAGTTCAGAATGAAAAACTGTTTTTT
>-|TRBJ1-5|-|TRBV15
CATSSNSRQPQHF
TGTGCCACCAGCAGTAACAGCCGTCAGCCCCAGCATTTT
>TRBD1|TRBJ1-4|-|TRBV28
CASTTPSQGGNEKLFF
TGTGCCAGCACCACGCCCTCCCAGGGGGGAAATGAAAAACTGTTTTTT
>-|TRBJ1-5|-|TRBV30
CAYQIVDSNQPQHF
TGTGCCTACCAAATCGTGGATAGCAATCAGCCCCAGCATTTT
>-|TRBJ1-1|-|TRBV27
CASSRTGRTEAFF
TGTGCCAGCAGTCGAACAGGGCGGACTGAAGCTTTCTTT
>-|TRBJ2-1|-|TRBV4-1
CASSQGGGAREQFF
TGCGCCAGCAGCCAAGGGGGCGGGGCCAGGGAGCAGTTCTTC
>TRBD1|TRBJ1-5|-|TRBV28
CASRAARGLPNQPQHF
TGTGCCAGCAGGGCCGCCAGGGGGCTACCTAATCAGCCCCAGCATTTT
>-|TRBJ2-1|-|TRBV6-5
CASSYLIRDNEQFF
TGTGCCAGCAGTTACCTTATTAGAGACAATGAGCAGTTCTTC
>-|TRBJ1-2|-|TRBV6-5
CASSYELTYGYTF
TGTGCCAGCAGTTACGAACTTACCTATGGCTACACCTTC
>-|TRBJ1-5|-|TRBV4-1
CASSKVGEGLRPQHF
TGCGCCAGCAGCAAGGTTGGGGAGGGCCTCCGGCCCCAGCATTTT
>TRBD2|TRBJ2-1|-|TRBV5-1
CASSPRVSGIDEQFF
TGCGCCAGCAGCCCCAGGGTGAGCGGGATCGATGAGCAGTTCTTC
>TRBD1|TRBJ2-7|-|TRBV30
CAWSADRGAEQYF
TGTGCCTGGAGTGCGGACAGGGGTGCCGAGCAGTACTTC
>TRBD2|TRBJ2-3|-|TRBV27
CASATVLAGEGTDTQYF
TGTGCCAGCGCAACAGTGTTAGCGGGAGAAGGCACAGATACGCAGTATTTT
>-|TRBJ2-2|-|TRBV19
CASIQRSGGPTGELFF
TGTGCCAGTATCCAGCGATCTGGAGGGCCCACCGGGGAGCTGTTTTTT
>TRBD1|TRBJ1-5|-|TRBV19
CASSKPGTEGNQPQHF
TGTGCCAGTAGTAAGCCAGGGACAGAGGGCAATCAGCCCCAGCATTTT
>-|TRBJ2-1|-|TRBV19
CASSIAARREQFF
TGTGCCAGTAGTATAGCGGCCCGACGAGAGCAGTTCTTC
>-|TRBJ2-3|-|TRBV5-1
CASSFSGDTQYF
TGCGCCAGCAGCTTCTCGGGAGATACGCAGTATTTT
>TRBD2|TRBJ2-3|-|TRBV11-3
CASSRGGLAGDTQYF
TGTGCCAGCAGCCGAGGGGGACTAGCGGGAGATACGCAGTATTTT
>-|TRBJ1-2|once|TRBV2
CASSVRTEGRGYTF
TGTGCCAGCAGTGTTCGGACAGAGGGCCGAGGCTACACCTTC
>-|TRBJ2-7|-|TRBV4-1
CASSQWGKGEQYF
TGCGCCAGCAGCCAATGGGGTAAAGGCGAGCAGTACTTC
>-|TRBJ2-2|-|TRBV6-6
CASSYYPNTGELFF
TGTGCCAGCAGTTACTATCCGAACACCGGGGAGCTGTTTTTT
>-|TRBJ2-3|-|TRBV7-3
CASSVQLADTQYF
TGTGCCAGCAGCGTCCAACTAGCAGATACGCAGTATTTT
>TRBD1|TRBJ2-3|-|TRBV28
CASSPTGGSSDTQYF
TGTGCCAGCAGCCCCACAGGGGGCTCCTCAGATACGCAGTATTTT
>TRBD2|TRBJ2-7|-|TRBV27
CASSFRLAGASEQYF
TGTGCCAGCAGTTTCAGACTAGCGGGGGCGAGTGAGCAGTACTTC
>TRBD2|TRBJ2-7|-|TRBV15
CATSRMGLASSYEQYF
TGTGCCACCAGCAGAATGGGACTAGCGTCCTCCTACGAGCAGTACTTC
>TRBD1|TRBJ2-3|-|TRBV6-5
CASSYRQGADTQYF
TGTGCCAGCAGTTACCGACAGGGGGCAGATACGCAGTATTTT
>TRBD2|TRBJ2-7|-|TRBV18
CASSPQGLAGVREQYF
TGTGCCAGCTCACCCCAGGGACTAGCGGGAGTTCGGGAGCAGTACTTC
>TRBD2|TRBJ2-7|-|TRBV27
CASSPLAGGAYEQYF
TGTGCCAGCAGCCCCCTAGCGGGGGGGGCCTACGAGCAGTACTTC
>-|TRBJ2-2|-|TRBV7-3
CASSLYRGGIGTGELFF
TGTGCCAGCAGCTTATATCGGGGCGGGATAGGAACCGGGGAGCTGTTTTTT
>-|TRBJ1-2|-|TRBV6-6
CASSTPGVPNYGYTF
TGTGCCAGCAGCACACCCGGGGTCCCTAACTATGGCTACACCTTC
>TRBD1|TRBJ1-2|-|TRBV7-2
CASSSGQGSGGYTF
TGTGCCAGCAGCTCTGGACAGGGCTCGGGTGGCTACACCTTC
>TRBD1|TRBJ1-4|-|TRBV6-5
CASSYSGTGGEKLFF
TGTGCCAGCAGTTACTCCGGGACAGGAGGTGAAAAACTGTTTTTT
>-|TRBJ1-3|-|TRBV9
CASSGAGANTIYF
TGTGCCAGCAGTGGCGCGGGGGCGAACACCATATATTTT